This T cell receptor beta chain was identified during a study of CD8+ T cells in alopecia areata. Study details: Tofacitinib lasted 6 to 18 months, then 6 months off drug.

The germline V and J ends were trimmed by 7 bases and 6 bases, with 15 bases remaining between them. The CDR3 has 14 residues. Germline V gene data show CDR1 as LGHNA and CDR2 as YSLEER. As the sequencing template, cDNA was produced by extracting RNA and reverse transcribing it. TCRdb's copy holds only in-frame clones and misses some; the assay was immunoSEQ multiplex PCR. The repertoire consists of 140,000 to 150,000 clones, with around 49% occurring once and the leading ten covering more than 0.95%. Concerning this clone itself: Its matching antigen is unknown.

Individuals with alopecia areata gave both lesional scalp punch biopsies and peripheral blood for collection. Sorting from PBMCs produced CD4+ and CD8+ T cells. Study-wide findings and caveats: In scalp samples, resident alphabeta T cells of normal skin are also sequenced.

V usage is TRBV4-3 and J usage is TRBJ2-2, with D perhaps TRBD2 (5 bases). Source: CD4+ T cells sorted from blood, taken at week 0. The sequence derives from a human donor with alopecia areata. CDR3 in DNA: TGCGCCAGCAAAAAGGACTTCTCGGCCGGGGAGCTGTTTTTT. Translating it yields CASKKDFSAGELFF.